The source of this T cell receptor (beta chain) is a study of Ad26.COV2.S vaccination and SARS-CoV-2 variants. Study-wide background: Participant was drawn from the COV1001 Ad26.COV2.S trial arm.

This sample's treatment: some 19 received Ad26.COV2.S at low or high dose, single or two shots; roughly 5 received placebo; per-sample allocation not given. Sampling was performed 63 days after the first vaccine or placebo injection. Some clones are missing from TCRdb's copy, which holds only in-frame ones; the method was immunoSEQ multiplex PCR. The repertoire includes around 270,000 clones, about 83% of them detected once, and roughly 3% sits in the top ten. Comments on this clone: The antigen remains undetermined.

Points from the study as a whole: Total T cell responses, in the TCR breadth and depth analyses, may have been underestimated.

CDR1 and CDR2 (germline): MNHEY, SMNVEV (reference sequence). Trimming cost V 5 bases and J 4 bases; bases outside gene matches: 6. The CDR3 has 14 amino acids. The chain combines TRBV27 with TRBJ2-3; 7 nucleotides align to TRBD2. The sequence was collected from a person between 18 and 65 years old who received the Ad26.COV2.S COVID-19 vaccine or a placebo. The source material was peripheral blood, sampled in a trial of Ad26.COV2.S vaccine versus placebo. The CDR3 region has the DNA TGTGCCAGCAGTCTCCTCACTAGCGCAGATACGCAGTATTTT. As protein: CASSLLTSADTQYF.